One sample yielded the 4 T cell receptor beta chains listed below, sequenced in a study of response to subunit inactivated influenza vaccine. TCRdb re-called the RT-PCR reads through MiXCR, storing one row per CDR3 protein. The data show fewer than 750,000 distinct CDR3 sequences, around 13% seen once. The sample in question was PBMCs from blood, obtained 11 to 12 days after vaccination. These receptors were taken from a man in his fifties or sixties who received an inactivated influenza vaccine.

The genes are TRBV9 and TRBJ2-3, with TRBD2 identical over 7 bases. Trimming removed 2 bases from V and 6 bases from J; junction bases left unmatched: 6. Looked up from germline, CDR1 is SGDLS and CDR2 is YYNGEE. The CDR3 spans 14 residues. The CDR3: CASSVIYGGDTQYF. CDR3 in DNA: TGTGCCAGCAGCGTCATTTACGGGGGGGATACGCAGTATTTT.

V and J are TRBV29-1 and TRBJ1-2, with D perhaps matching TRBD1 (6 bases). The CDR3 consists of 14 residues. Trimming cost V 4 bases and J 5 bases, with 17 bases left between them. CDR1 and CDR2 from the germline V gene are SQVTM and ANQGSEA. The DNA of the CDR3 is TGCAGCGTTGGGGTGTACCGACAGGATTATGGCTACACCTTC. Translation gives CSVGVYRQDYGYTF.

The chain links TRBV29-1 to TRBJ2-3; 11 bases line up with TRBD2. CDR3 size: 14 residues. Per the germline V gene, CDR1 is SQVTM and CDR2 is ANQGSEA. The trim removed 7 bases at V and 6 bases at J, leaving 9 bases unmatched. The CDR3 nucleotides read TGCAGCGGCATTACTAGCGGGGGATGGGATACGCAGTATTTT. This codes for CSGITSGGWDTQYF.

V usage is TRBV30 and J usage is TRBJ2-1; 9 nucleotides line up with TRBD2. The V and J ends lost 7 bases and 10 bases, in that order; junction bases with no gene match: 11. Germline CDR1 is GTSNPN and CDR2 is SVGIG (reference sequence). CDR3 length equals 13 residues. CDR3 sequence reads: CALPGLALGEQFF. CDR3 nucleotide sequence: TGTGCCTTACCGGGACTAGCCCTAGGGGAGCAGTTCTTC.